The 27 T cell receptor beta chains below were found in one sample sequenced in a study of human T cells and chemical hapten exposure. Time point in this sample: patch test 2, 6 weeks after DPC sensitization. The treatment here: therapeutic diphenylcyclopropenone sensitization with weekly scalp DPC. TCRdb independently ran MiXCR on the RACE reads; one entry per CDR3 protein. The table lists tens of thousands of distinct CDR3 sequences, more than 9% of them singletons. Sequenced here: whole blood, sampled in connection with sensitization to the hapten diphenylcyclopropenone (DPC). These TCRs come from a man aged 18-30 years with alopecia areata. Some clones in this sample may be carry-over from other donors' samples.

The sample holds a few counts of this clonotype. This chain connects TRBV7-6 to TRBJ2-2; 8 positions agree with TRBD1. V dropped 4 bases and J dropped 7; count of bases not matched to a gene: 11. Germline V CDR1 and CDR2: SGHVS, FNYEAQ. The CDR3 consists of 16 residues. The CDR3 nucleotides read TGTGCCAGCAGCTCCAGACAGGGGAGTAGGAACGGGGAGCTGTTTTTT. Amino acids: CASSSRQGSRNGELFF.

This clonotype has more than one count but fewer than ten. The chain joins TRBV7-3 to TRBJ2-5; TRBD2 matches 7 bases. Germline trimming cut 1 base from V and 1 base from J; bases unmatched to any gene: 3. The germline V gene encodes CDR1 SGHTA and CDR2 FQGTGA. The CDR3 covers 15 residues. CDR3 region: CASSLSTSAQETQYF. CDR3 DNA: TGTGCCAGCAGCTTAAGTACTAGCGCCCAAGAGACCCAGTACTTC.

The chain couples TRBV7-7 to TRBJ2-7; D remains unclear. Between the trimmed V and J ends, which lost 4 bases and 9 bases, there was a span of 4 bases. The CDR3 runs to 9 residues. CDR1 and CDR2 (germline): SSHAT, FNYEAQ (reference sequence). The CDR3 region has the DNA TGTGCCAGCAGCTCGAGGCAGTACGTC. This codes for CASSSRQYV.

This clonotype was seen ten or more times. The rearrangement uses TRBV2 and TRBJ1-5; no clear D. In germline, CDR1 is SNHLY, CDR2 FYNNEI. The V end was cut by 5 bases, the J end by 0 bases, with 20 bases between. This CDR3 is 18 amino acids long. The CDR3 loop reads CASSTDPGRIFSNQPQHF. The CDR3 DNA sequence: TGTGCCAGCAGTACCGACCCGGGGAGGATTTTTAGCAATCAGCCCCAGCATTTT.

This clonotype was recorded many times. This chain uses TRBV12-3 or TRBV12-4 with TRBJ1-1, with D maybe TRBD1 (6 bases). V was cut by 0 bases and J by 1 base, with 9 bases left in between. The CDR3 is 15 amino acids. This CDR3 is CASSLARGQNTEAFF. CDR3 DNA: TGTGCCAGCAGTTTAGCGCGGGGACAGAACACTGAAGCTTTCTTT.

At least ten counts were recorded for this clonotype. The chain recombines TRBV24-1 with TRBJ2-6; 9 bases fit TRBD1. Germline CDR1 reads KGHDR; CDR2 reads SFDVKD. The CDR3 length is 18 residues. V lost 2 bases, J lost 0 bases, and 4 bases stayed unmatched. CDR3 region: CATSDWGQGSSGANVLTF. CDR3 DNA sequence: TGTGCCACCAGTGATTGGGGACAGGGCAGCTCTGGGGCCAACGTCCTGACTTTC.

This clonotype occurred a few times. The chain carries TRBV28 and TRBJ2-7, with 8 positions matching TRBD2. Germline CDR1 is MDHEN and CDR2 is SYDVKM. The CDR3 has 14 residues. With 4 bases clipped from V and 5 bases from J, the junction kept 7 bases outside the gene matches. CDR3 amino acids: CASSYPGGAHEQYF. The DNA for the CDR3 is TGTGCCAGCAGTTACCCCGGGGGGGCCCACGAGCAGTACTTC.

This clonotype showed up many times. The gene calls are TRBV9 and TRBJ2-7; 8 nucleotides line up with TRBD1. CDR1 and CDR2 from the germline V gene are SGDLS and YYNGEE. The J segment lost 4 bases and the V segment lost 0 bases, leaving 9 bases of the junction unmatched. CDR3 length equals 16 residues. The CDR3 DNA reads TGTGCCAGCAGCGTAGGAGGGGCAGGGGGCTTTTACGAGCAGTACTTC. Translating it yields CASSVGGAGGFYEQYF.

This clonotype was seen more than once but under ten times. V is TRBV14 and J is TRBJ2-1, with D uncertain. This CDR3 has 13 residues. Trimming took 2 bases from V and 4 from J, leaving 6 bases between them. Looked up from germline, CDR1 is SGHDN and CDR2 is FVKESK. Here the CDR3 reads CASSQQQYNEQFF. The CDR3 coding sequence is TGTGCCAGCAGCCAACAACAATACAATGAGCAGTTCTTC.

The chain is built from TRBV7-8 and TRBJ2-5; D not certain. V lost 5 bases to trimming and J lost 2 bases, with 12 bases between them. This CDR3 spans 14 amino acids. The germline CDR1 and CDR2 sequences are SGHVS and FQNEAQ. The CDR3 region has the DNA TGTGCCAGCAGCCCCGACCCGGATCAAGAGACCCAGTACTTC. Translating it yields CASSPDPDQETQYF.

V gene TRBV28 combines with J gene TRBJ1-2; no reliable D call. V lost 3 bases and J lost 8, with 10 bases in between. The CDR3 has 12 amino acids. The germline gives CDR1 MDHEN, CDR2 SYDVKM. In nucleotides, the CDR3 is TGTGCCAGCAGTTTCCAAAAAAGAGGCTACACCTTC. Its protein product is CASSFQKRGYTF.

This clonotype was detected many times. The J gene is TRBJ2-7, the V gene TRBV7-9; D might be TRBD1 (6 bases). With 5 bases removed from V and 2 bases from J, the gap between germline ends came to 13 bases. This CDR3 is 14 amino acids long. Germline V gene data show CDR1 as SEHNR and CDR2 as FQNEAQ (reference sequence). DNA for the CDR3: TGTGCCAGCAGCCGGACAGAGAGTCCCTACGAGCAGTACGTC. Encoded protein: CASSRTESPYEQYV.

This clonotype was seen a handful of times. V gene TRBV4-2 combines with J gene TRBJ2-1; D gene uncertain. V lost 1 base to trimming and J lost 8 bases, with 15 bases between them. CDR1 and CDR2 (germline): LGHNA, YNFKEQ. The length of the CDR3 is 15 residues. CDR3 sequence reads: CASSQGVLQPDEQFF. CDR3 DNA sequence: TGTGCCAGCAGCCAAGGCGTACTCCAACCGGATGAGCAGTTCTTC.

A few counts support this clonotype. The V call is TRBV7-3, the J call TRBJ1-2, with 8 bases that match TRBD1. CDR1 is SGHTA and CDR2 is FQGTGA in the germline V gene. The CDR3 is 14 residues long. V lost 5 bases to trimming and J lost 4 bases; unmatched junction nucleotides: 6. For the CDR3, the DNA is TGTGCCAGCAGCGAAGCCGGGACAGGCTATGGCTACACCTTC. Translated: CASSEAGTGYGYTF.

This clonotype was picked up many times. The CDR3 sequence: CSVRDSTYEQYF. The CDR3 region has the DNA TGCAGCGTCCGGGACAGTACCTACGAGCAGTACTTC. The chain has TRBV29-1 and TRBJ2-7, with TRBD1 matching over 7 bases. V shed 6 bases and J 2 bases; nucleotides not matched to a gene: 4. Germline-derived CDR1 and CDR2 are SQVTM and ANQGSEA. CDR3 length: 12 residues.

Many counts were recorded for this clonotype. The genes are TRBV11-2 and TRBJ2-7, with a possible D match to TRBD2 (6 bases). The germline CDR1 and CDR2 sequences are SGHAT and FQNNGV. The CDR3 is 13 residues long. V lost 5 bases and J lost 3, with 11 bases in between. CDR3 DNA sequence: TGTGCCAGCAGCCTGGGACTCGGCTACGAGCAGTACTTC. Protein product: CASSLGLGYEQYF. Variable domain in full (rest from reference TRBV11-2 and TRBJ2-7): EAGVAQSPRYKIIEKRQSVAFWCNPISGHATLYWYQQILGQGPKLLIQFQNNGVVDDSQLPKDRFSAERLKGVDSTLKIQPAKLEDSAVYLCASSLGLGYEQYFGPGTRLTVT.

In DNA, the CDR3 is TGCAGTGCTAGATCGGGACTAGCCGGTGCTGAGCAGTTCTTC. Its translation: CSARSGLAGAEQFF. The V and J genes are TRBV20-1 and TRBJ2-1, with TRBD2 matching over 9 bases. The CDR3 spans 14 residues. Germline CDR1 DFQATT, CDR2 SNEGSKA (reference sequence). Trimming took 2 bases from V and 9 from J; bases not matched to a gene: 8.

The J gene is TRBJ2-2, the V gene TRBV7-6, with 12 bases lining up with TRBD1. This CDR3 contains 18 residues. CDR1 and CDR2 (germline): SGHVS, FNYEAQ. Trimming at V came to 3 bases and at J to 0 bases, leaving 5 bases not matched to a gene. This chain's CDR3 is CASSFGTGGYANTGELFF. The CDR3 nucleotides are TGTGCCAGCAGCTTTGGGACAGGGGGCTACGCGAACACCGGGGAGCTGTTTTTT.

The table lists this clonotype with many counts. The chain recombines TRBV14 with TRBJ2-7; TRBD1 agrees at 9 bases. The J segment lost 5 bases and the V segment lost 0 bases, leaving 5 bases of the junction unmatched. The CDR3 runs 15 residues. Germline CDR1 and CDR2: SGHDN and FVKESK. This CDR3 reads CASSQDPGTGHEQYF. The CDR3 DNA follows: TGTGCCAGCAGCCAAGATCCGGGGACAGGGCACGAGCAGTACTTC.

CDR3 sequence: CASSHPGTDSNQPQHF. CDR3 in DNA: TGTGCCAGCAGCCACCCCGGGACAGACTCTAATCAGCCCCAGCATTTT. The chain links TRBV7-9 to TRBJ1-5; 7 nucleotides align to TRBD1. J lost 4 bases, V lost 5 bases, and 11 bases had no gene match. This CDR3 is built from 16 residues. The germline gives CDR1 SEHNR, CDR2 FQNEAQ (reference sequence).

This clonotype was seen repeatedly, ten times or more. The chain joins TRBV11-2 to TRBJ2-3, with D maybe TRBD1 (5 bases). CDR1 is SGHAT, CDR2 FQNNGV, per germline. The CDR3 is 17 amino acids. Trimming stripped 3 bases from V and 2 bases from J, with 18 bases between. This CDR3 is CASSFPLSRVNTDTQYF. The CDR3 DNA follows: TGTGCCAGCAGCTTCCCCTTATCCAGGGTGAACACAGATACGCAGTATTTT.

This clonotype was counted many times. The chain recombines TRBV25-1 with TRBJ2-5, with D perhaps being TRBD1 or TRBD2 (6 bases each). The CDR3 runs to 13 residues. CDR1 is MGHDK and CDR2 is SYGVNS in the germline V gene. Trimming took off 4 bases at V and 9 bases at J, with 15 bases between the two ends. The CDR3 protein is CASSGSNRGAQYF. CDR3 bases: TGTGCCAGCAGTGGGTCGAATAGGGGGGCCCAGTACTTC.

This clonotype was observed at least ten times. The CDR3 region has the DNA TGTGCCAGCTCACCTTTTGAAGAGACCCAGTACTTC. Translating it yields CASSPFEETQYF. The chain links TRBV18 to TRBJ2-5; no reliable D call. V lost 3 bases, J lost 3 bases, and 5 bases lay in between. Germline assignment: CDR1 KGHSH and CDR2 LQKENI. This CDR3 contains 12 residues.

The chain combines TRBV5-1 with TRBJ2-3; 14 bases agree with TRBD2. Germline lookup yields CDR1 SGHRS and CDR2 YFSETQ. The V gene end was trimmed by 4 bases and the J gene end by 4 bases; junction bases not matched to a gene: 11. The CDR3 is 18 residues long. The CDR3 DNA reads TGCGCCAGCAGCCCGGGGACTAGCGGGGGCCGGAGGGCAGATACGCAGTATTTT. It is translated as CASSPGTSGGRRADTQYF.

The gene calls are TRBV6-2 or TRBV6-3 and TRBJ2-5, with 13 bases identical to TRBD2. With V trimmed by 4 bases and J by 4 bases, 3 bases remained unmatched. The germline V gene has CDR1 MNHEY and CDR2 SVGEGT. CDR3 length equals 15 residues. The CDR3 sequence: CASSSGTSGAETQYF. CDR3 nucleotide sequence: TGTGCCAGCAGTTCCGGGACTAGCGGGGCAGAGACCCAGTACTTC.

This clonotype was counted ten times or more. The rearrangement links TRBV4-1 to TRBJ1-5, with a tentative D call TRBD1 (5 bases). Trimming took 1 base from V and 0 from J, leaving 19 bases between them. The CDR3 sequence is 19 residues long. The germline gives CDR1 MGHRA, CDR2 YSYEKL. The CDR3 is CASSQGRVQASYSNQPQHF. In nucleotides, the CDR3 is TGCGCCAGCAGCCAAGGGAGGGTACAGGCCTCCTATAGCAATCAGCCCCAGCATTTT.

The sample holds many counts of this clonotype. The CDR3 sequence: CASWVWGGGSQPQHF. In DNA, the CDR3 is TGTGCCAGCTGGGTGTGGGGAGGAGGGAGTCAGCCCCAGCATTTT. This chain connects TRBV6-1 to TRBJ1-5, with no clear D. Germline values: CDR1 MNHNS, CDR2 SASEGT. V was pared by 8 bases and J by 6 bases, with 20 bases between. There are 15 residues in the CDR3.